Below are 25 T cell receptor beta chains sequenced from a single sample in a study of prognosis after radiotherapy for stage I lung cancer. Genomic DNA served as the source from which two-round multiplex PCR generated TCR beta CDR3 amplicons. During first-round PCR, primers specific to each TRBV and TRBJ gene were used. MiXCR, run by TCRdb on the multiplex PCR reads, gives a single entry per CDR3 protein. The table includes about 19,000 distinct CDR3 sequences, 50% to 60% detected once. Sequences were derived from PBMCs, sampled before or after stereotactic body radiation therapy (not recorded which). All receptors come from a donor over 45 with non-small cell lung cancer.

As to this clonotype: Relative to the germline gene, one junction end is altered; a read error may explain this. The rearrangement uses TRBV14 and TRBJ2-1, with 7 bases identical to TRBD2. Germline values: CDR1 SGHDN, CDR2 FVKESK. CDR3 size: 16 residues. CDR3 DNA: TGTACCAGCAGCCAGATATCGGGAGCGGGGAAAAATGAGCAGTTCTTC. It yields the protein CTSSQISGAGKNEQFF.

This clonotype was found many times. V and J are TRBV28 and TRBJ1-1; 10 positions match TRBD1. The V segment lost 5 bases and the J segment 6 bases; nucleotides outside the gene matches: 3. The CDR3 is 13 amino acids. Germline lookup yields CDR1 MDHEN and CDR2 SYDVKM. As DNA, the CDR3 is TGTGCCAGCAGTCGCGACAGGGGGCCTGAAGCTTTCTTT. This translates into CASSRDRGPEAFF. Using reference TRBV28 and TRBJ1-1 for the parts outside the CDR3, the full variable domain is DVKVTQSSRYLVKRTGEKVFLECVQDMDHENMFWYRQDPGLGLRLIYFSYDVKMKEKGDIPEGYSVSREKKERFSLILESASTNQTSMYLCASSRDRGPEAFFGQGTRLTVV.

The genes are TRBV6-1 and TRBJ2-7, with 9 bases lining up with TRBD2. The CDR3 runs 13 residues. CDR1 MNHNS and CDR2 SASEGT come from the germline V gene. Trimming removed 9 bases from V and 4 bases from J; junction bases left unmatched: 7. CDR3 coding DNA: TGTGCCAGTATAGCGGGGGATCCTTACGAGCAGTACTTC. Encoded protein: CASIAGDPYEQYF.

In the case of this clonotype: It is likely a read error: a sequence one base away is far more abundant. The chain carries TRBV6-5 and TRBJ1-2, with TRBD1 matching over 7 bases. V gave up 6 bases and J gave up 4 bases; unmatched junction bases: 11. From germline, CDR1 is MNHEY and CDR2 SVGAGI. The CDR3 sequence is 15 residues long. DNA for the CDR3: TGTGCCAGCAGCCTCCGTAAGGGGGCTGGCTATGGCTACACCTTC. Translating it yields CASSLRKGAGYGYTF.

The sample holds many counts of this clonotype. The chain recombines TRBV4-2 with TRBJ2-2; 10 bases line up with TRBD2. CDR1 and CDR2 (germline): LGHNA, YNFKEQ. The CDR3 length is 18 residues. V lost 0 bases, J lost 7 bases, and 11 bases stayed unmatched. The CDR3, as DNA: TGTGCCAGCAGCCAAGATGTTCTGACTAGCGGGTATGACGGGGAGCTGTTTTTT. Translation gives CASSQDVLTSGYDGELFF.

This CDR3 reads CASSLWLPPEGEQFF. The DNA for the CDR3 is TGTGCCAGCAGCTTATGGTTGCCCCCCGAGGGCGAGCAGTTCTTC. The rearrangement links TRBV7-3 to TRBJ2-1; D possibly corresponds to TRBD2 (5 bases). The CDR3 has 15 residues. Germline V lookup: CDR1 SGHTA, CDR2 FQGTGA. V dropped 2 bases and J dropped 10 bases, with 18 bases sitting between them.

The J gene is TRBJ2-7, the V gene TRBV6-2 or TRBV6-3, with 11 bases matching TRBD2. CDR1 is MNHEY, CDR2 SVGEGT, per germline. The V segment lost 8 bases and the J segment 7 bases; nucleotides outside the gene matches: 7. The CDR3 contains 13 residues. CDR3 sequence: CASGLAGRMEQYF. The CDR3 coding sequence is TGTGCCAGCGGACTAGCGGGCCGGATGGAGCAGTACTTC.

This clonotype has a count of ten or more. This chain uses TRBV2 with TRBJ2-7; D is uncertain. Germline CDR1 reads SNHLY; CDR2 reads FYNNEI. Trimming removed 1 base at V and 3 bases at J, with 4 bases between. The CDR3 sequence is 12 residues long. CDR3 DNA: TGTGCCAGCAGTGAAGGCAGCTACGAGCAGTACTTC. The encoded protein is CASSEGSYEQYF.

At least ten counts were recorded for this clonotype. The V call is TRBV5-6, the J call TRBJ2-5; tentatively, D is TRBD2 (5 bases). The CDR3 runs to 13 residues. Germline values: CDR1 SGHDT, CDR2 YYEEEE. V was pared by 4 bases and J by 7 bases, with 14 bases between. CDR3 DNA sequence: TGTGCCAGCAGCCCGGACGGGGAAGGGACCCAGTACTTC. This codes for CASSPDGEGTQYF.

CDR3: CASSALTSSLDTQYF. CDR3 coding DNA: TGTGCCAGCAGCGCCCTGACTAGTAGTCTGGATACGCAGTATTTT. The rearrangement links TRBV7-3 to TRBJ2-3; perhaps TRBD2 as D (6 bases). Germline values: CDR1 SGHTA, CDR2 FQGTGA. Trimming took off 5 bases at V and 6 bases at J, with 18 bases between the two ends. The CDR3 covers 15 residues.

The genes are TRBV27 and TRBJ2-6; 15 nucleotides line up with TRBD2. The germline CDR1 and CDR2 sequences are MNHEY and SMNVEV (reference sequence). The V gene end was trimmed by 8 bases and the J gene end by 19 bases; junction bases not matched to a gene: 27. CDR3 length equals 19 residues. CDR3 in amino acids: CASRTSGRATAYGANVPTF. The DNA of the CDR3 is TGTGCCAGCCGGACTAGCGGGAGGGCCACAGCGTATGGGGCCAACGTCCCTACTTTC.

The CDR3 loop reads CASSLVGEPYNEQFF. For the CDR3, the DNA is TGCGCCAGCAGCTTGGTAGGGGAGCCCTACAATGAGCAGTTCTTC. The V gene is TRBV5-1, the J gene TRBJ2-1; D could derive from TRBD1 or TRBD2 (5 bases each). The CDR3 is 15 amino acids. The V end was cut by 0 bases, the J end by 2 bases, with 9 bases between. CDR1 is SGHRS, CDR2 YFSETQ, per germline.

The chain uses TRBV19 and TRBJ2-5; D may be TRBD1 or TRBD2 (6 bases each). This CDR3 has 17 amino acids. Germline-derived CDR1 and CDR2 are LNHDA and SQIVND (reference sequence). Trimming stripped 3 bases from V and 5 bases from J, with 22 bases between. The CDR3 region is CASSIPGGGPEVETQYF. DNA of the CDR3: TGTGCCAGTAGTATTCCCGGTGGGGGGCCGGAGGTGGAGACCCAGTACTTC.

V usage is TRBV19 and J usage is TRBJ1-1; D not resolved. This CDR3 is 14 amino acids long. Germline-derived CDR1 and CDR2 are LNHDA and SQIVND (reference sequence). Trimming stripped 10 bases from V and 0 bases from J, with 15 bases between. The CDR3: CATKNGVLNTEAFF. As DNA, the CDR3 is TGTGCCACAAAAAATGGGGTCCTGAACACTGAAGCTTTCTTT.

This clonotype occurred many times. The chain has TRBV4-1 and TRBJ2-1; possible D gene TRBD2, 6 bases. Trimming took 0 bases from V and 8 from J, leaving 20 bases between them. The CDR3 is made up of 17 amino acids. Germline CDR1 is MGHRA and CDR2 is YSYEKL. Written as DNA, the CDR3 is TGCGCCAGCAGCCAAGAGGGGGGTGGATTCGGCTCGGATGAGCAGTTCTTC. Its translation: CASSQEGGGFGSDEQFF.

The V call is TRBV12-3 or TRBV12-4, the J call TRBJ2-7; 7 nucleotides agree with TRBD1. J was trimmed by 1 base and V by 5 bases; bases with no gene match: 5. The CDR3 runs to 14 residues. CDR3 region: CASSPSGQSYEQYF. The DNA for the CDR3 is TGTGCCAGCAGTCCCTCGGGACAGTCCTACGAGCAGTACTTC.

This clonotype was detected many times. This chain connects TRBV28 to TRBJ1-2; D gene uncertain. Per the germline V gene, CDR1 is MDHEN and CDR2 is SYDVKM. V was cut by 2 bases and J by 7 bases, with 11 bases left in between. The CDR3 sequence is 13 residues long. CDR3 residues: CASSLGRALGYTF. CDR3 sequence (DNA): TGTGCCAGCAGTTTAGGACGGGCTCTTGGCTACACCTTC.

The CDR3 bases are TGCGCCAGCAGTGAAAAACTAGCGTTAGGCACAGATACGCAGTATTTT. Its protein product is CASSEKLALGTDTQYF. This chain connects TRBV10-2 to TRBJ2-3; 7 positions match TRBD2. From germline, CDR1 is WSHSY and CDR2 SAAADI. This CDR3 contains 16 residues. Losses at the gene ends were 3 bases for V and 1 base for J; bases not matched to a gene: 7.

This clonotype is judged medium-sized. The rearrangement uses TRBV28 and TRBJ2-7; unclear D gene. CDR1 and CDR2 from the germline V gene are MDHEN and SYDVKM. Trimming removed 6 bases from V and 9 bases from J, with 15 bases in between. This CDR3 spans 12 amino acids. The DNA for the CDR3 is TGTGCCAGCAGCCCAACCTATGCCATGCAGTACTTC. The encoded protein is CASSPTYAMQYF. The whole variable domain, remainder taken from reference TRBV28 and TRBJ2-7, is DVKVTQSSRYLVKRTGEKVFLECVQDMDHENMFWYRQDPGLGLRLIYFSYDVKMKEKGDIPEGYSVSREKKERFSLILESASTNQTSMYLCASSPTYAMQYFGPGTRLTVT.

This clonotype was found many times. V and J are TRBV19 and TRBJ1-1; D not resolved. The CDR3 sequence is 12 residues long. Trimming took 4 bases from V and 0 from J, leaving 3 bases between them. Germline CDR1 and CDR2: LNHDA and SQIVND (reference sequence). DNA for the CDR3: TGTGCCAGTAGTAGGATGAACACTGAAGCTTTCTTT. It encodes CASSRMNTEAFF.

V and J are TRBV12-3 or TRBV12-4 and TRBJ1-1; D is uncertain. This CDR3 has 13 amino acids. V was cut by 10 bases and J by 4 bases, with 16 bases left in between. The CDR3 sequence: CATRYMVTTEAFF. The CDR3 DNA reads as TGTGCCACCCGGTACATGGTGACCACTGAAGCTTTCTTT.

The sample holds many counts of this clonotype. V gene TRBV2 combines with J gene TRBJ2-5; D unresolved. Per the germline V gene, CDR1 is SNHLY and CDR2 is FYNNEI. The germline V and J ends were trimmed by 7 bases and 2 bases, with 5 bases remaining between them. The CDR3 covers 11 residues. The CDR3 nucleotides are TGTGCCAGCACCCTACAAGAGACCCAGTACTTC. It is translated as CASTLQETQYF.

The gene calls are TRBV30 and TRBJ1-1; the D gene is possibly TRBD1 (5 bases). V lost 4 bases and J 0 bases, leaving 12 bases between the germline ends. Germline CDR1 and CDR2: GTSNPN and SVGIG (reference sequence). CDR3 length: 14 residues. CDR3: CAWTNRYMNTEAFF. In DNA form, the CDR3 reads TGTGCCTGGACCAACAGGTACATGAACACTGAAGCTTTCTTT.

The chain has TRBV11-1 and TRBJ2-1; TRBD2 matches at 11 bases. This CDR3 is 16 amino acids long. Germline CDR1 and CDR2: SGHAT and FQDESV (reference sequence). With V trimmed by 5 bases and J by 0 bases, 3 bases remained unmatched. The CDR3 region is CASSPLAGGSYNEQFF. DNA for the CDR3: TGTGCCAGCAGCCCGCTAGCGGGAGGCTCCTACAATGAGCAGTTCTTC.

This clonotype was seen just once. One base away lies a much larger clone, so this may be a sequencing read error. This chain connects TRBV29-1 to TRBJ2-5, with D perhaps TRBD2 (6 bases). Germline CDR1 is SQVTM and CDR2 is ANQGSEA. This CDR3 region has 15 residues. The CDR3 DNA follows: TGCAGCGTTGAAGATGGGCGGGGCCGGCAAGAGACCCATTACTTC. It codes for CSVEDGRGRQETHYF.